This entry lists 24 T cell receptor beta chains sequenced from one sample in a study of cytomegalovirus exposure and HLA in healthy donors. Primers: 60 Vbeta forward and 13 Jbeta reverse. Using immunoSEQ multiplex PCR, the repertoire was profiled, and TCRdb retains in-frame clones only, with some absent. Among roughly 110,000 clones, about 75% were seen once, and the ten largest hold 9.5% to 15%. Input material: PBMCs. The source is a woman aged 40 to 49 in good health and CMV-seropositive.

J is TRBJ1-6 and V is TRBV12-5, with unresolved D. The CDR3 is 13 residues long. From germline, CDR1 is LGHNT and CDR2 FRNRAP. The V end was cut by 3 bases, the J end by 7 bases, with 7 bases between. The CDR3 DNA is TGTGCTAGTGGTTTCTCGGGAAATTCACCCCTCCACTTT. Amino acid sequence: CASGFSGNSPLHF.

The chain is built from TRBV19 and TRBJ2-1, with D tentatively TRBD2 (6 bases). Per germline, CDR1 LNHDA and CDR2 SQIVND (reference sequence). The CDR3 is 12 amino acids. Trimming stripped 11 bases from V and 5 bases from J, with 13 bases between. The CDR3, as DNA: TGTGCCTCCTACTCGGGGGACAATGAGCAGTTCTTC. Translating it yields CASYSGDNEQFF.

The chain carries TRBV20-1 and TRBJ2-5; D remains ambiguous. CDR1 is DFQATT and CDR2 is SNEGSKA in the germline V gene (reference sequence). This CDR3 comprises 11 residues. Trimming removed 1 base from V and 11 bases from J, with 11 bases in between. The CDR3 DNA is TGCAGTGCTAGAGGATGGAAGGAGCAGTACTTC. Its translation: CSARGWKEQYF.

The chain combines TRBV10-2 with TRBJ2-3; 10 bases fit TRBD2. From germline, CDR1 is WSHSY and CDR2 SAAADI. The CDR3 runs 13 residues. V trimming: 9 bases; J trimming: 4 bases; junction bases outside the gene matches: 4. CDR3 protein: CASASGGPDTQYF. DNA for the CDR3: TGCGCCAGTGCTAGCGGGGGCCCAGATACGCAGTATTTT.

On this clone: An end of the junction differs from the germline gene, which may be a read error. This CDR3 is CAISGEGGGNQQF. The CDR3 region has the DNA TGTGCCATCAGTGGGGAGGGTGGTGGAAACCAACAGTTC. This chain connects TRBV10-3 to TRBJ2-7, with TRBD2 matching over 7 bases. This CDR3 spans 13 amino acids. Germline V gene sequence: CDR1 ENHRY, CDR2 SYGVKD.

This clone has a single count. V and J are TRBV10-3 and TRBJ2-2; 7 bases match TRBD2. Germline V gene lookup returns CDR1 ENHRY and CDR2 SYGVKD. The CDR3 extends over 15 amino acids. With 6 bases clipped from V and 4 bases from J, the junction kept 8 bases outside the gene matches. CDR3 amino acids: CAISRLALGTGELFF. DNA of the CDR3: TGTGCCATCAGCAGACTAGCCCTAGGCACCGGGGAGCTGTTTTTT.

V and J are TRBV4-1 and TRBJ2-2; 9 bases fit TRBD1. The length of the CDR3 is 16 residues. In germline, CDR1 is MGHRA, CDR2 YSYEKL. V was pared by 2 bases and J by 1 base, with 2 bases of the junction left unmatched. CDR3 loop: CASSQNRGLNTGELFF. CDR3 sequence (DNA): TGCGCCAGCAGCCAAAACAGGGGGCTGAACACCGGGGAGCTGTTTTTT.

The chain couples TRBV5-1 to TRBJ2-7, with a weak D call TRBD2 (7 bases). In germline, CDR1 is SGHRS, CDR2 YFSETQ. The ends were cut back, 1 base at V and 0 bases at J, with 17 bases in the middle. This CDR3 region has 17 residues. CDR3 in amino acids: CASSLRLGGRLSYEQYF. The CDR3 DNA reads as TGCGCCAGCAGCTTGCGTCTCGGGGGGCGCCTCTCCTACGAGCAGTACTTC. Filled out from reference TRBV5-1 and TRBJ2-7, the complete variable domain reads KAGVTQTPRYLIKTRGQQVTLSCSPISGHRSVSWYQQTPGQGLQFLFEYFSETQRNKGNFPGRFSGRQFSNSRSEMNVSTLELGDSALYLCASSLRLGGRLSYEQYFGPGTRLTVT.

The rearrangement joins TRBV10-3 to TRBJ1-3, with 7 bases fitting TRBD1. The V gene's germline CDR1 is ENHRY and CDR2 SYGVKD. Trimming removed 7 bases from V and 5 bases from J; junction bases left unmatched: 5. CDR3 size: 13 residues. For the CDR3, the DNA is TGTGCCATCACCACAGGGGAAAGAAACACCATATATTTT. Translated, it gives CAITTGERNTIYF.

The chain recombines TRBV21-1 with TRBJ1-1; the table's D call, TRBD1, has no DNA check behind it. TRBV21-1 is a documented pseudogene. This CDR3 is built from 18 residues. This CDR3 is CASSKVRRQGAKNTEAFF. The CDR3 DNA follows: TGTGCCAGCAGCAAAGTTAGACGGCAGGGGGCCAAGAACACTGAAGCTTTCTTT.

This clone was counted once. The chain combines TRBV13 with TRBJ1-3; 9 bases agree with TRBD1. Trimming took 5 bases from V and 4 from J; bases not matched to a gene: 9. The CDR3 has 16 amino acids. Germline V CDR1 and CDR2: PRHDT, FYEKMQ (reference sequence). The CDR3 DNA reads as TGTGCCAGCAGCACATTACAGGGGGCGTGGGGAAACACCATATATTTT. Residues: CASSTLQGAWGNTIYF.

This clone was counted between two and nine times. The CDR3 reads CASSEQGVGYGYTF. The CDR3 coding sequence is TGCGCCAGCAGCGAACAGGGGGTCGGGTATGGCTACACCTTC. The chain uses TRBV10-2 and TRBJ1-2, with 8 bases identical to TRBD1. Germline CDR1 is WSHSY and CDR2 is SAAADI. CDR3 length equals 14 residues. The trim removed 6 bases at V and 5 bases at J, leaving 8 bases unmatched.

The chain joins TRBV2 to TRBJ1-3, with D possibly matching TRBD1 (5 bases). Germline CDR1 reads SNHLY; CDR2 reads FYNNEI. The length of the CDR3 is 12 residues. Trimming stripped 7 bases from V and 7 bases from J, with 11 bases between. The CDR3 region is CASTHRGNTIYF. In DNA form, the CDR3 reads TGTGCCAGCACCCACCGGGGGAACACCATATATTTT.

This sequence joins TRBV6-5 and TRBJ2-7; 7 nucleotides agree with TRBD1. CDR1 and CDR2 from the germline V gene are MNHEY and SVGAGI. This CDR3 contains 12 residues. J gave up 2 bases and V 5 bases, and 0 bases lay outside the gene matches. The CDR3 bases are TGTGCCAGCAGTGGGACAGCCTACGAGCAGTACTTC. Residues: CASSGTAYEQYF.

The chain joins TRBV9 to TRBJ2-3, with 7 bases lining up with TRBD1. The CDR3 is 15 residues long. The V segment lost 2 bases and the J segment 8 bases; nucleotides outside the gene matches: 11. The germline V gene has CDR1 SGDLS and CDR2 YYNGEE. The CDR3 DNA is TGTGCCAGCAGCGTGTCCCGCCGGACAGGTGGTACGCAGTATTTT. As protein: CASSVSRRTGGTQYF. The complete variable domain, with remaining parts taken from reference TRBV9 and TRBJ2-3, reads DSGVTQTPKHLITATGQRVTLRCSPRSGDLSVYWYQQSLDQGLQFLIQYYNGEERAKGNILERFSAQQFPDLHSELNLSSLELGDSALYFCASSVSRRTGGTQYFGPGTRLTVL.

The chain combines TRBV5-1 with TRBJ2-3, with 9 nucleotides matching TRBD1. This CDR3 contains 17 residues. The V segment lost 0 bases and the J segment 6 bases; nucleotides outside the gene matches: 11. CDR1 SGHRS and CDR2 YFSETQ come from the germline V gene. CDR3 region: CASSLEGGQGGSDTQYF. DNA for the CDR3: TGCGCCAGCAGCTTGGAAGGGGGACAGGGAGGATCGGATACGCAGTATTTT.

This chain connects TRBV9 to TRBJ2-2; 7 bases align to TRBD1. The junction had 2 bases not matched to a gene; V was cut back by 3 bases and J by 3 bases. Germline CDR1 is SGDLS and CDR2 is YYNGEE. The CDR3 is made up of 14 amino acids. The CDR3 DNA is TGTGCCAGCAGCGGACAGGGTTACACCGGGGAGCTGTTTTTT. Amino acids: CASSGQGYTGELFF.

The J gene is TRBJ2-7, the V gene TRBV18, with D unclear. CDR1 is KGHSH and CDR2 is LQKENI in the germline V gene. The CDR3 spans 14 residues. V was clipped by 0 bases and J by 0 bases, with 6 bases between them. The CDR3 DNA follows: TGTGCCAGCTCACCACCTGGCCTCTCCTACGAGCAGTACTTC. It codes for CASSPPGLSYEQYF.

This clone has only one observation. The chain combines TRBV2 with TRBJ1-2; TRBD1 is a possible D gene (6 bases). CDR1 is SNHLY, CDR2 FYNNEI, per germline. The germline V and J ends were trimmed by 5 bases and 8 bases, with 24 bases remaining between them. The CDR3 extends over 16 amino acids. The CDR3 DNA is TGTGCCAGCAGTACCCCTAACAGGGCGGGCCCGGAGGGCTACACCTTC. Amino acids: CASSTPNRAGPEGYTF.

J is TRBJ1-2 and V is TRBV28; no reliable D call. Trimming took 6 bases from V and 3 from J, leaving 8 bases between them. Looked up from germline, CDR1 is MDHEN and CDR2 is SYDVKM. The CDR3 loop spans 12 amino acids. The CDR3 DNA follows: TGTGCCAGCAGCCCGAGTTACTATGGCTACACCTTC. It yields the protein CASSPSYYGYTF.

This chain links TRBV4-1 with TRBJ2-7, with D possibly matching TRBD1 (5 bases). CDR1 is MGHRA and CDR2 is YSYEKL in the germline V gene. This CDR3 comprises 16 residues. Trimming took off 0 bases at V and 3 bases at J, with 15 bases between the two ends. The chain's CDR3 is CASSQDSSGRVYEQYF. The CDR3 DNA follows: TGCGCCAGCAGCCAAGATAGTTCTGGCAGGGTCTACGAGCAGTACTTC.

The rearrangement joins TRBV25-1 to TRBJ2-1, with a tentative D call TRBD2 (7 bases). The germline V gene has CDR1 MGHDK and CDR2 SYGVNS. The CDR3 runs to 15 residues. Trimming stripped 8 bases from V and 4 bases from J, with 18 bases between. The CDR3 DNA follows: TGTGCCAGCTCGAGGGGGGGTCCCCTGTACAATGAGCAGTTCTTC. It encodes CASSRGGPLYNEQFF.

V and J are TRBV1 and TRBJ2-3; the table's D call, TRBD1, was not checked against the DNA. TRBV1 is annotated as a pseudogene. CDR3 length equals 17 residues. CDR3 nucleotide sequence: TGCACCAGCAGCCAAGGCCCCCCCCGGGACAGGGTAGATACGCAGTATTTT. Translated: CTSSQGPPRDRVDTQYF.

The chain recombines TRBV7-2 with TRBJ2-3; D call uncertain. The CDR3 has 15 residues. The germline V gene encodes CDR1 SGHTA and CDR2 FQGNSA. The V gene lost 2 bases and the J gene lost 3 bases, with 12 bases spanning the gap. The CDR3 protein is CASSLRWATTDTQYF. CDR3 DNA: TGTGCCAGCAGCTTAAGGTGGGCCACAACAGATACGCAGTATTTT.